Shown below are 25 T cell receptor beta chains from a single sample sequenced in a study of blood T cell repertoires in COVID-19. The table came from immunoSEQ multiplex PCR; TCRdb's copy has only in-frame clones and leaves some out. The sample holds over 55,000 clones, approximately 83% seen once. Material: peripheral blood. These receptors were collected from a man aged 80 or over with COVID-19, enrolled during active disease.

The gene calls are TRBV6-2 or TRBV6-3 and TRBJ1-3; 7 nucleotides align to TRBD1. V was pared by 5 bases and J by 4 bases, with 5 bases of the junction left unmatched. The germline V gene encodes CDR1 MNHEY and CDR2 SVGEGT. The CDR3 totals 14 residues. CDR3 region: CASSPGTAGNTIYF. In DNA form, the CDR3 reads TGTGCCAGCAGTCCCGGGACAGCAGGAAACACCATATATTTT.

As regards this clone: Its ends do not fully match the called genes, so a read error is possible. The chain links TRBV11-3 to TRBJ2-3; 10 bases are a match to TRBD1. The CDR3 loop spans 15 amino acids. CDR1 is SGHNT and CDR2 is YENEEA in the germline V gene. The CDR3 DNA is TGTGCCAGCAGCCTAGAAGGGACAGGGGCAGATACGCAGTATTTT. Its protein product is CASSLEGTGADTQYF.

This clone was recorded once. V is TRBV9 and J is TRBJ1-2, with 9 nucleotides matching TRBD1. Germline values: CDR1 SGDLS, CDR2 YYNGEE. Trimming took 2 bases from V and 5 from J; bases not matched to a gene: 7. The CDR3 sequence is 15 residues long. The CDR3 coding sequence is TGTGCCAGCAGCGTGTCCGACAGGGGGACATATGGCTACACCTTC. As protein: CASSVSDRGTYGYTF.

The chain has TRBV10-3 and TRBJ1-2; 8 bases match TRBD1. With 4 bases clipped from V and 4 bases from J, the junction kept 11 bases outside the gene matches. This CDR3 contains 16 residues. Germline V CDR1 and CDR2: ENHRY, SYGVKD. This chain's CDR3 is CAISARTGTSGYGYTF. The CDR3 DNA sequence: TGTGCCATCAGTGCTAGGACAGGGACGTCGGGCTATGGCTACACCTTC.

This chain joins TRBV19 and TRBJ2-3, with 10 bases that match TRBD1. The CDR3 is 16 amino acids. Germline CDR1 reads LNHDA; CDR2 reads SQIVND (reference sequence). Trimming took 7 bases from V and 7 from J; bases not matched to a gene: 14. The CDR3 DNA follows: TGTGCCAGTACCCCGTCCGGGACAGGGGTTATGAATACGCAGTATTTT. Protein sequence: CASTPSGTGVMNTQYF.

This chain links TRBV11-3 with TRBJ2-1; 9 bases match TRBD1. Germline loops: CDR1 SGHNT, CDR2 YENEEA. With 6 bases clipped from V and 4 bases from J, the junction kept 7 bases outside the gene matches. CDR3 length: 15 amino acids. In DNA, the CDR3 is TGTGCCAGCAGTTTCAGGGACAGGGAGTACAATGAGCAGTTCTTC. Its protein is CASSFRDREYNEQFF.

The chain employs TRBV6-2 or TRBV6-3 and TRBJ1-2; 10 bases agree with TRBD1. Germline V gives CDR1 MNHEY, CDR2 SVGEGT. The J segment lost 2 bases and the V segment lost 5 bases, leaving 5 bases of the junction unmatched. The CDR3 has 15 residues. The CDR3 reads CASSTPGQGNYGYTF. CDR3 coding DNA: TGTGCCAGCAGTACACCGGGACAGGGGAACTATGGCTACACCTTC.

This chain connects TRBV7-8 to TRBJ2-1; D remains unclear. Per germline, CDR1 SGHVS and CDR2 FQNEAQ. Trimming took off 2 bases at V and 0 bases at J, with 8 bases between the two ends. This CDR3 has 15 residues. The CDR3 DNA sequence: TGTGCCAGCAGCTTAAGTCCGGGCTCCTACAATGAGCAGTTCTTC. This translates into CASSLSPGSYNEQFF.

In nucleotides, the CDR3 is TGTGCCAGTAGTCCGGGACAGGGGCAGGGGGACACTGAAGCTTTCTTT. It codes for CASSPGQGQGDTEAFF. The chain uses TRBV19 and TRBJ1-1; 10 positions agree with TRBD1. V was pared by 5 bases and J by 3 bases, with 9 bases of the junction left unmatched. The V gene's germline CDR1 is LNHDA and CDR2 SQIVND (reference sequence). CDR3 size: 16 residues.

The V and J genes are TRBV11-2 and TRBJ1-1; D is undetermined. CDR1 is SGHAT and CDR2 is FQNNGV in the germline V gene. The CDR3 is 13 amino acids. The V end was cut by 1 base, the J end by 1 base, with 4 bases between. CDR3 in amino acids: CASSLAGNTEAFF. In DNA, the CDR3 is TGTGCCAGCAGCTTAGCGGGGAACACTGAAGCTTTCTTT.

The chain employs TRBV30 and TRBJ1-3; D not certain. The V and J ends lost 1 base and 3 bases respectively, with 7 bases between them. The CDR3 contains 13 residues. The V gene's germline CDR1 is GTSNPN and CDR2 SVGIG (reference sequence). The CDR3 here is CAWSAGNGNTIYF. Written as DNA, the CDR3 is TGTGCCTGGAGTGCGGGAAATGGAAACACCATATATTTT. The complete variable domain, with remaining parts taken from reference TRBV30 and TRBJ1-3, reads SQTIHQWPATLVQPVGSPLSLECTVEGTSNPNLYWYRQAAGRGLQLLFYSVGIGQISSEVPQNLSASRPQDRQFILSSKKLLLSDSGFYLCAWSAGNGNTIYFGEGSWLTVV.

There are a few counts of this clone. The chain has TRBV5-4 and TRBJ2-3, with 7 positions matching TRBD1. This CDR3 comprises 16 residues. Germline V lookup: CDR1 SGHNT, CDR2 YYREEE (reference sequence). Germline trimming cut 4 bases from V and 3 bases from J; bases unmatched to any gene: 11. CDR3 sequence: CASSTRDRGNTDTQYF. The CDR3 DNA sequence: TGTGCCAGCAGCACCCGGGACAGAGGTAATACAGATACGCAGTATTTT.

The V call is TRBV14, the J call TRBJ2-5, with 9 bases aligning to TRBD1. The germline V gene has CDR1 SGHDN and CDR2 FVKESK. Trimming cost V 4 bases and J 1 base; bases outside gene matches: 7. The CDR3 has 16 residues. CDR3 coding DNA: TGTGCCAGCAGCCCCTGGACAGGGGAGGGCCAAGAGACCCAGTACTTC. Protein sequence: CASSPWTGEGQETQYF.

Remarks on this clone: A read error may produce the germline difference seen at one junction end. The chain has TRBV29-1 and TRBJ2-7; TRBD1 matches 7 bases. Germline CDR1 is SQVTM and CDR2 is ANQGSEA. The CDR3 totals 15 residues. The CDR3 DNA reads TGCGGCGTTGAGGAACCGGGACAGCTTTCCTACGAGCAGTACTTC. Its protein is CGVEEPGQLSYEQYF.

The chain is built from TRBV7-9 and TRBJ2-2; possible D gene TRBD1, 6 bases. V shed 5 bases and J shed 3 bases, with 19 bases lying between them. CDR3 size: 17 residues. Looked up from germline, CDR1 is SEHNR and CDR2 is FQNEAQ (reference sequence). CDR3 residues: CASSPEGQWDYTGELFF. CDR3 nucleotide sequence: TGTGCCAGCAGCCCCGAAGGACAGTGGGATTACACCGGGGAGCTGTTTTTT.

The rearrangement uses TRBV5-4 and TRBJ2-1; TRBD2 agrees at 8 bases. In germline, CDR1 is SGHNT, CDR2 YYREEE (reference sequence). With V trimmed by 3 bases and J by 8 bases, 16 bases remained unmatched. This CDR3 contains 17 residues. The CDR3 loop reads CASSSGAGGPQDHEQFF. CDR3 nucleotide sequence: TGTGCCAGCAGCTCGGGCGCGGGAGGACCCCAGGATCATGAGCAGTTCTTC.

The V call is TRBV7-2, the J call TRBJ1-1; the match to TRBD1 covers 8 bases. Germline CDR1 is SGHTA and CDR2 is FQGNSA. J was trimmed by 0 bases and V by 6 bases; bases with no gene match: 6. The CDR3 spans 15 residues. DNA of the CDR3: TGTGCCAGCAGGGGCAAGGGACAGGTGAACACTGAAGCTTTCTTT. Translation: CASRGKGQVNTEAFF.

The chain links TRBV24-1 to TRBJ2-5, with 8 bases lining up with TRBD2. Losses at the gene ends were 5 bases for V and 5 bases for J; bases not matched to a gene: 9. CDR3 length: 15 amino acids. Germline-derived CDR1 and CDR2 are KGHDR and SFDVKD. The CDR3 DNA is TGTGCCACCAGTGGCACGACTAGCGCGGAGGAGACCCAGTACTTC. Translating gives CATSGTTSAEETQYF.

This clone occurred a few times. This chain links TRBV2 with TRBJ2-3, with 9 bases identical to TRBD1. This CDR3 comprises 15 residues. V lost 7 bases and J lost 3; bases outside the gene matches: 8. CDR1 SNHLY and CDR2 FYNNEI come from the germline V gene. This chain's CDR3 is CASTGQGIGTDTQYF. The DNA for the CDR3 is TGTGCCAGCACAGGACAGGGGATTGGGACAGATACGCAGTATTTT.

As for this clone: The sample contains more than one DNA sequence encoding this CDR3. The CDR3 DNA sequence: TGTGCCAGCTCCCCCACCAGCCTCAAGGAGGGCTACACCTTC. It yields the protein CASSPTSLKEGYTF. The chain joins TRBV9 to TRBJ1-2; D is uncertain. The V gene lost 7 bases and the J gene lost 8 bases, with 21 bases spanning the gap. Germline values: CDR1 SGDLS, CDR2 YYNGEE. This CDR3 comprises 14 residues.

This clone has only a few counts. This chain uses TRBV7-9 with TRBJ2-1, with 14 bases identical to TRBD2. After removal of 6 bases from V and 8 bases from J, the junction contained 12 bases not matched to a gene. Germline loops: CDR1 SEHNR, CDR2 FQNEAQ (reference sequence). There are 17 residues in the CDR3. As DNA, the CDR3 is TGTGCCAGCAGTTGGGGACTAGCGGGAGACCGCGGAGATGAGCAGTTCTTC. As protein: CASSWGLAGDRGDEQFF.

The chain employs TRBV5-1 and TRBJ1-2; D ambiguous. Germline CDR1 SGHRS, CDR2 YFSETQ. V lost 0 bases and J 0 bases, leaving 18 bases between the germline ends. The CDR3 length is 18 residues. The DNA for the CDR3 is TGCGCCAGCAGCTTGGGGGTGGATCGGACTCTAGCTAACTATGGCTACACCTTC. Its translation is CASSLGVDRTLANYGYTF.

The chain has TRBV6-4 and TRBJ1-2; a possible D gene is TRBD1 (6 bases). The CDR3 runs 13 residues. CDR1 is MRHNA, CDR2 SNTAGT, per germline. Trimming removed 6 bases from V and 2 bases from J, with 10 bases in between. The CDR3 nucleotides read TGTGCCAGCAGAGGGGACAACAACTATGGCTACACCTTC. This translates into CASRGDNNYGYTF.

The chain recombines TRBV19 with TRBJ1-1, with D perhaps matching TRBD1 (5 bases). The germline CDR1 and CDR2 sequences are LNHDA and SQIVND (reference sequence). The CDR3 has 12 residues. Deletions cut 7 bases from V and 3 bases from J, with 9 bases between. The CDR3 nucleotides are TGTGCCAGTACCCGGGGGGACACTGAAGCTTTCTTT. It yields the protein CASTRGDTEAFF.

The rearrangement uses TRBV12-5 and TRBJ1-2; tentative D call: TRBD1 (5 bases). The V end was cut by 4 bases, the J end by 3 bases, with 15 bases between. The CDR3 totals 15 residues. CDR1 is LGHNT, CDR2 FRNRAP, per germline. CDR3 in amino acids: CASGYWDLHDYGYTF. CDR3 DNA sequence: TGTGCTAGTGGTTACTGGGACTTGCATGACTATGGCTACACCTTC. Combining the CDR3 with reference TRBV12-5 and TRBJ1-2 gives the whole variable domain DARVTQTPRHKVTEMGQEVTMRCQPILGHNTVFWYRQTMMQGLELLAYFRNRAPLDDSGMPKDRFSAEMPDATLATLKIQPSEPRDSAVYFCASGYWDLHDYGYTFGSGTRLTVV.